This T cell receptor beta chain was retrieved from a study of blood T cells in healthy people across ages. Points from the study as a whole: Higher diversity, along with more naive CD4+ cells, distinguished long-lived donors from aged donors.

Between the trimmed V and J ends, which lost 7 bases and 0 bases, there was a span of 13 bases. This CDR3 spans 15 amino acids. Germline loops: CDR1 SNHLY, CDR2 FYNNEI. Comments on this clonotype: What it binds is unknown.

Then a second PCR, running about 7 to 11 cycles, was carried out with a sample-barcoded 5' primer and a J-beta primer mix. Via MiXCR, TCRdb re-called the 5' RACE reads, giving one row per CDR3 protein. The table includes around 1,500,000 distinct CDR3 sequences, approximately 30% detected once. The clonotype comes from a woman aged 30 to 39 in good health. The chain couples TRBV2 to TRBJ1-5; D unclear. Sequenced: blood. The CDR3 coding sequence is TGTGCCAGCATGAGAGACGGGAATAGCAATCAGCCCCAGCATTTT. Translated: CASMRDGNSNQPQHF.